This T cell receptor (beta chain) comes out of a study of T cells in Graves' hyperthyroidism and ophthalmopathy. Template material for amplifying TCR beta CDR3 regions consisted of RNA transcripts. When the TCR CDR3 underwent first-round RT-PCR, the HTBI primer set was used. One entry per CDR3 protein, called by TCRdb with MiXCR from the multiplex PCR reads. The table includes 490,000 or so distinct CDR3 sequences, 22% detected once. Germline CDR1 is SGHAT and CDR2 is FQNNGV. V lost 2 bases and J lost 8, with 12 bases in between. CDR3 size: 14 residues. The study based diagnoses on clinical symptoms, serum thyroxine and TRAb, thyroid ultrasound and orbital computed tomography.

Sequencing was performed on blood. The source is a woman aged 70-85 years with Graves' ophthalmopathy. The rearrangement uses TRBV11-2 and TRBJ1-4; possible D gene TRBD1, 5 bases. The CDR3 region is CASSLMGVREKLFF. The CDR3 nucleotides are TGTGCCAGCAGCTTAATGGGGGTGAGAGAAAAACTGTTTTTT.